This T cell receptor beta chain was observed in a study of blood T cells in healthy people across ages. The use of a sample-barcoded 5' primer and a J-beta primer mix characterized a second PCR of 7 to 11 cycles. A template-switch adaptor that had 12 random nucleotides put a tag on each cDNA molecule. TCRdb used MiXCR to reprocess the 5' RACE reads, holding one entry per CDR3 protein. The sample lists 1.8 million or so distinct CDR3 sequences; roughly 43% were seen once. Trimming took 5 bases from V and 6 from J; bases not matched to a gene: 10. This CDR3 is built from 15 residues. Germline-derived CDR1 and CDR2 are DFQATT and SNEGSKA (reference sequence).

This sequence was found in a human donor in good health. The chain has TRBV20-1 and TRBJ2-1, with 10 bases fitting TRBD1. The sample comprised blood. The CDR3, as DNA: TGCAGTGCTGGGGACAGGGGAAGTCTAGGCAATGAGCAGTTCTTC. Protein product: CSAGDRGSLGNEQFF.